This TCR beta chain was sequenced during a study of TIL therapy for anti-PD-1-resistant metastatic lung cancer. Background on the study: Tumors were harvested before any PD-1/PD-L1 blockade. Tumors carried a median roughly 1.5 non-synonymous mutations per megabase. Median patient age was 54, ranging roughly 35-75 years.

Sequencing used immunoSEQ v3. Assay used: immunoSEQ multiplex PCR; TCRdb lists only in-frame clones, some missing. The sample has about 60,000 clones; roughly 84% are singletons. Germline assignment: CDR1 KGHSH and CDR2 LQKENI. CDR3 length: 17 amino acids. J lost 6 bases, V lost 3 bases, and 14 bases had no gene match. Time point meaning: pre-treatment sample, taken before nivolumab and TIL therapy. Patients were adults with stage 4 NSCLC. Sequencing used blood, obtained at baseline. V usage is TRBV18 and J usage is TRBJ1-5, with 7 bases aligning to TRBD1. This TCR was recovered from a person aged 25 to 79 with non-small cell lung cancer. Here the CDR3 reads CASSPDGGGFGSQPQHF. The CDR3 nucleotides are TGTGCCAGCTCACCCGACGGAGGGGGCTTCGGTAGTCAGCCCCAGCATTTT.